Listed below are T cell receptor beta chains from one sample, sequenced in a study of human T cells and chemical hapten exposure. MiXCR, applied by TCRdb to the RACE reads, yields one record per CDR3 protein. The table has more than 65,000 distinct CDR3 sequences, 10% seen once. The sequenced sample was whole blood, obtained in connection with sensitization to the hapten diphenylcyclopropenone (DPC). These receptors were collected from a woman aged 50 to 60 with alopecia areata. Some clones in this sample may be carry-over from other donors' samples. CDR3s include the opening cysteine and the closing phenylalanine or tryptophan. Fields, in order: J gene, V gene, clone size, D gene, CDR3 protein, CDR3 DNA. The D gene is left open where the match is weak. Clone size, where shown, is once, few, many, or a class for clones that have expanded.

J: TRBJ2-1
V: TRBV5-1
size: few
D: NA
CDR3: CASSLYDEQFF
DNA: TGCGCCAGCAGCTTGTACGATGAGCAGTTCTTC

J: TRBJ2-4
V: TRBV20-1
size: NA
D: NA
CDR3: CSARDGAKNIQYF
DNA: TGCAGTGCTAGGGACGGAGCCAAAAACATTCAGTACTTC

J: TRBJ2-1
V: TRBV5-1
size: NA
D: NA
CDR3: CASSFQGPNSNEQFF
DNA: TGCGCCAGCAGCTTCCAGGGACCGAATTCCAATGAGCAGTTCTTC

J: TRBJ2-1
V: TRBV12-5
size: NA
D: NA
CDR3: CASGLLTVNEQFF
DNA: TGTGCTAGTGGTTTACTGACAGTGAATGAGCAGTTCTTC

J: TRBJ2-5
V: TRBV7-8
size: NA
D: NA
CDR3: CASSLTLQETQYF
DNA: TGTGCCAGCAGCTTGACACTTCAAGAGACCCAGTACTTC

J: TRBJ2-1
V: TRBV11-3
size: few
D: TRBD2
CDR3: CASSSLVSLAGYNEQFF
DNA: TGTGCCAGCAGCTCCCTAGTTAGCCTAGCGGGTTACAATGAGCAGTTCTTC

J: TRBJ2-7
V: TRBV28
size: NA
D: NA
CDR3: CASKTGGLAALEQYF
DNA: TGTGCCAGCAAGACAGGGGGACTAGCCGCCTTGGAGCAGTACTTC

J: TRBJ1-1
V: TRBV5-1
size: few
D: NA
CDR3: CASSANWPATEAFF
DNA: TGCGCCAGCAGCGCGAACTGGCCCGCCACTGAAGCTTTCTTT

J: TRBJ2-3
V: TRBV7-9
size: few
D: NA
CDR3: CASSFGVERSTDTQYF
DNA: TGTGCCAGCAGCTTTGGCGTGGAGAGGAGCACAGATACGCAGTATTTT

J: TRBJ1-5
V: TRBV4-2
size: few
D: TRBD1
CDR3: CASSQEGRDSFNQPQHF
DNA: TGTGCCAGCAGCCAAGAAGGGAGGGACAGTTTCAATCAGCCCCAGCATTTT

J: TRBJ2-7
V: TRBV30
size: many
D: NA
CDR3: CAWSTGRAYEQYF
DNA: TGTGCCTGGAGTACAGGTAGGGCCTACGAGCAGTACTTC

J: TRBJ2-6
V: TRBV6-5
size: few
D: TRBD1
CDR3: CASSYAPGQGSGANVLTF
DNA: TGTGCCAGCAGTTACGCACCGGGACAGGGCTCTGGGGCCAACGTCCTGACTTTC

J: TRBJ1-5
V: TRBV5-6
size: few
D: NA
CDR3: CASSSRGSQPQHF
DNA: TGTGCCAGCAGCTCGAGGGGATCACAGCCCCAGCATTTT

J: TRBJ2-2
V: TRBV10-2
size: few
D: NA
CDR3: CASSEVANTGELFF
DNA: TGCGCCAGCAGTGAAGTGGCGAACACCGGGGAGCTGTTTTTT